The 23 T cell receptor beta chains below were found in one sample sequenced in a study of cytomegalovirus exposure and HLA in healthy donors. The PCR contained 60 Vbeta and 13 Jbeta primers. Assay: immunoSEQ multiplex PCR; the TCRdb copy retains only in-frame clones and omits some. The table has 100,000 to 150,000 clones, approximately 83% seen once. The sample comprised PBMCs. The receptors derive from a woman aged 40 to 50 in good health and CMV-seropositive.

The chain recombines TRBV6-5 with TRBJ2-5; D is possibly TRBD1 (6 bases). This CDR3 comprises 12 residues. Trimming left V 6 bases short and J 5 bases short, with 10 bases between. Germline lookup yields CDR1 MNHEY and CDR2 SVGAGI. CDR3 in DNA: TGTGCCAGCAGCCCAGGGGTGGAGACCCAGTACTTC. Translating it yields CASSPGVETQYF.

The chain's CDR3 is CASTHTGTNYEQYF. CDR3 DNA: TGTGCCAGCACCCACACCGGGACTAACTACGAGCAGTACTTC. The chain uses TRBV11-2 and TRBJ2-7; 7 bases map to TRBD2. The CDR3 spans 14 residues. Germline assignment: CDR1 SGHAT and CDR2 FQNNGV. Germline trimming cut 7 bases from V and 3 bases from J; bases unmatched to any gene: 9.

The chain employs TRBV6-5 and TRBJ1-1, with 7 bases matching TRBD1. V lost 6 bases to trimming and J lost 6 bases; unmatched junction nucleotides: 7. Germline-derived CDR1 and CDR2 are MNHEY and SVGAGI. This CDR3 comprises 13 residues. The CDR3 here is CASSRQGFSEAFF. The DNA for the CDR3 is TGTGCCAGCAGCCGACAGGGTTTCTCTGAAGCTTTCTTT.

This sequence joins TRBV9 and TRBJ2-7, with D possibly TRBD2 on 6 matching bases. CDR3 length: 14 residues. Germline V gene data show CDR1 as SGDLS and CDR2 as YYNGEE. With 4 bases removed from V and 7 bases from J, the gap between germline ends came to 18 bases. The CDR3 bases are TGTGCCAGCAGCCCCAGTGCGGGGTTGAGTGAGCAGTACTTC. This translates into CASSPSAGLSEQYF. Together with reference TRBV9 and TRBJ2-7, the CDR3 gives the full variable domain: DSGVTQTPKHLITATGQRVTLRCSPRSGDLSVYWYQQSLDQGLQFLIQYYNGEERAKGNILERFSAQQFPDLHSELNLSSLELGDSALYFCASSPSAGLSEQYFGPGTRLTVT.

The genes are TRBV18 and TRBJ2-7; tentative D call: TRBD1 (5 bases). V shed 4 bases and J shed 3 bases, with 13 bases lying between them. Germline lookup yields CDR1 KGHSH and CDR2 LQKENI. CDR3 length: 14 residues. This CDR3 reads CASSQTDERYEQYF. The CDR3 nucleotides read TGTGCCAGCTCACAGACAGACGAACGCTACGAGCAGTACTTC.

The V gene is TRBV9, the J gene TRBJ2-3, with 10 bases lining up with TRBD1. Germline V gene sequence: CDR1 SGDLS, CDR2 YYNGEE. The CDR3 totals 15 residues. J gave up 4 bases and V 4 bases, and 6 bases lay outside the gene matches. This chain's CDR3 is CASSPGDRGADTQYF. The CDR3 region has the DNA TGTGCCAGCAGCCCCGGGGACAGGGGAGCAGATACGCAGTATTTT.

The chain recombines TRBV27 with TRBJ2-7, with a tentative D call TRBD1 (5 bases). The germline V gene has CDR1 MNHEY and CDR2 SMNVEV (reference sequence). Trimming took off 2 bases at V and 7 bases at J, with 12 bases between the two ends. The CDR3 length is 13 residues. The CDR3 DNA reads as TGTGCCAGCAGTTTACGATGGGGCCTGGAGCAGTACTTC. Translated, it gives CASSLRWGLEQYF.

This clone appeared a single time. The CDR3: CASSESNIQETQYF. CDR3 in DNA: TGCGCCAGCAGTGAGTCAAACATCCAAGAGACCCAGTACTTC. The genes are TRBV10-2 and TRBJ2-5, with D unresolved. Trimming removed 0 bases at V and 1 base at J, with 6 bases between. Germline assignment: CDR1 WSHSY and CDR2 SAAADI. CDR3 size: 14 residues.

This chain joins TRBV19 and TRBJ1-1, with 8 bases lining up with TRBD1. The V gene's germline CDR1 is LNHDA and CDR2 SQIVND (reference sequence). This CDR3 is built from 16 residues. The V segment lost 6 bases and the J segment 0 bases; nucleotides outside the gene matches: 9. The CDR3 DNA sequence: TGTGCCAGTAGACCCGGGACAGGAAGAATGAACACTGAAGCTTTCTTT. This encodes CASRPGTGRMNTEAFF.

This chain uses TRBV7-2 with TRBJ2-1, with D perhaps TRBD2 (5 bases). CDR1 and CDR2 from the germline V gene are SGHTA and FQGNSA. Trimming removed 1 base from V and 0 bases from J, with 10 bases in between. This CDR3 region has 16 residues. CDR3 protein: CASSLEVASSYNEQFF. The CDR3 bases are TGTGCCAGCAGCTTAGAAGTAGCGAGCTCCTACAATGAGCAGTTCTTC. The full variable domain, in which reference TRBV7-2 and TRBJ2-1 provide the parts outside the CDR3, is GAGVSQSPSNKVTEKGKDVELRCDPISGHTALYWYRQSLGQGLEFLIYFQGNSAPDKSGLPSDRFSAERTGGSVSTLTIQRTQQEDSAVYLCASSLEVASSYNEQFFGPGTRLTVL.

This clone came up once. The genes are TRBV19 and TRBJ1-5, with unresolved D. This CDR3 is 17 amino acids long. The ends were cut back, 3 bases at V and 7 bases at J, with 22 bases in the middle. Germline loops: CDR1 LNHDA, CDR2 SQIVND (reference sequence). CDR3 sequence (DNA): TGTGCCAGTAGTATGAGGGTTGAAGGAAAAAGGCTGCAGCCCCAGCATTTT. Translating it yields CASSMRVEGKRLQPQHF.

The chain couples TRBV7-8 to TRBJ2-1, with 11 bases fitting TRBD2. With V trimmed by 3 bases and J by 3 bases, 4 bases remained unmatched. Germline loops: CDR1 SGHVS, CDR2 FQNEAQ. The CDR3 runs 16 residues. This chain's CDR3 is CASSFPGTSGYNEQFF. CDR3 DNA sequence: TGTGCCAGCAGCTTTCCCGGGACTAGCGGCTACAATGAGCAGTTCTTC.

The chain uses TRBV9 and TRBJ2-1; no reliable D call. Germline CDR1 SGDLS, CDR2 YYNGEE. Trimming took off 3 bases at V and 0 bases at J, with 10 bases between the two ends. The CDR3 totals 15 residues. The CDR3 bases are TGTGCCAGCAGCGCGGTAGCAAGCTCCTACAATGAGCAGTTCTTC. It codes for CASSAVASSYNEQFF.

This chain uses TRBV7-2 with TRBJ1-3, with TRBD1 as a possible D gene (5 bases). Germline V gene data show CDR1 as SGHTA and CDR2 as FQGNSA. This CDR3 spans 15 amino acids. The V end was cut by 2 bases, the J end by 1 base, with 9 bases between. CDR3 region: CASSLLGGSGNTIYF. Written as DNA, the CDR3 is TGTGCCAGCAGCTTATTGGGGGGGTCTGGAAACACCATATATTTT.

The rearrangement joins TRBV2 to TRBJ1-1; the D gene is possibly TRBD1 (5 bases). The CDR3 extends over 13 amino acids. V lost 3 bases, J lost 1 base, and 6 bases lay in between. In germline, CDR1 is SNHLY, CDR2 FYNNEI. The CDR3 DNA reads as TGTGCCAGCAGTGAGCAGGGGAACACTGAAGCTTTCTTT. Translating gives CASSEQGNTEAFF.

The genes are TRBV5-4 and TRBJ2-5; 7 nucleotides match TRBD2. Germline V lookup: CDR1 SGHNT, CDR2 YYREEE (reference sequence). With V trimmed by 4 bases and J by 3 bases, 6 bases remained unmatched. The CDR3 loop spans 14 amino acids. This CDR3 is CASSRLAPEETQYF. The CDR3, as DNA: TGTGCCAGCAGCCGACTAGCACCCGAAGAGACCCAGTACTTC.

This clone has a single count. This chain joins TRBV5-6 and TRBJ2-3; D call uncertain. The V gene's germline CDR1 is SGHDT and CDR2 YYEEEE. Trimming left V 3 bases short and J 1 base short, with 6 bases between. The CDR3 loop spans 13 amino acids. In DNA, the CDR3 is TGTGCCAGCAGCTGGCAGGGCACAGATACGCAGTATTTT. As protein: CASSWQGTDTQYF.

This clone has a handful of counts. The chain has TRBV6-1 and TRBJ2-1; 10 positions agree with TRBD2. The CDR3 has 19 residues. Germline trimming cut 2 bases from V and 8 bases from J; bases unmatched to any gene: 18. Germline V gene lookup returns CDR1 MNHNS and CDR2 SASEGT. The CDR3 region has the DNA TGTGCCAGCAGTGAATTTGGTATTTTTGTGGCTAGCGGGAGCTATGAGCAGTTCTTC. Its protein is CASSEFGIFVASGSYEQFF.

The chain carries TRBV27 and TRBJ2-5; 10 bases agree with TRBD1. The V and J ends lost 5 bases and 11 bases, in that order; junction bases with no gene match: 8. Per germline, CDR1 MNHEY and CDR2 SMNVEV (reference sequence). This CDR3 is 13 amino acids long. CDR3 nucleotides: TGTGCCAGCAGTGACAGGGGGCCGCGGGAGCAGTACTTC. Translation: CASSDRGPREQYF.

This chain connects TRBV5-4 to TRBJ1-2; TRBD1 is a possible D gene (5 bases). This CDR3 spans 15 amino acids. Trimming removed 2 bases from V and 3 bases from J, with 14 bases in between. The V gene's germline CDR1 is SGHNT and CDR2 YYREEE (reference sequence). This chain's CDR3 is CASSLALQGDYGYTF. The CDR3 nucleotides read TGTGCCAGCAGCTTAGCATTGCAGGGCGACTATGGCTACACCTTC. Supplemented by reference TRBV5-4 and TRBJ1-2, the full variable domain reads ETGVTQSPTHLIKTRGQQVTLRCSSQSGHNTVSWYQQALGQGPQFIFQYYREEENGRGNFPPRFSGLQFPNYSSELNVNALELDDSALYLCASSLALQGDYGYTFGSGTRLTVV.

The CDR3 reads CASSQEHSGGYEQYF. The CDR3 DNA reads TGCGCCAGCAGCCAAGAGCACAGCGGCGGATACGAGCAGTACTTC. The rearrangement links TRBV4-1 to TRBJ2-7; maybe TRBD2 (5 bases). From germline, CDR1 is MGHRA and CDR2 YSYEKL. CDR3 length equals 15 residues. The V and J ends lost 0 bases and 4 bases respectively, with 13 bases between them.

The gene calls are TRBV30 and TRBJ2-5; no definite D call. V shed 0 bases and J shed 2 bases, with 16 bases lying between them. This CDR3 has 16 residues. Germline V gene data show CDR1 as GTSNPN and CDR2 as SVGIG (reference sequence). The CDR3 sequence: CAWSVLPALNQETQYF. DNA for the CDR3: TGTGCCTGGAGTGTACTACCGGCCCTAAATCAAGAGACCCAGTACTTC.

A note on this clone: A junction boundary mismatches the germline segment, possibly from a read error. The J gene is TRBJ1-2, the V gene TRBV7-9; perhaps TRBD1 as D (6 bases). Germline loops: CDR1 SEHNR, CDR2 FQNEAQ (reference sequence). The CDR3 is 12 amino acids. In nucleotides, the CDR3 is TGTTCCAGCAGCGAGGGGGGGGTGAGCTACACCTTC. Amino acid sequence: CSSSEGGVSYTF. The full variable domain, with the rest looked up from reference TRBV7-9 and TRBJ1-2, is DTGVSQNPRHKITKRGQNVTFRCDPISEHNRLYWYRQTLGQGPEFLTYFQNEAQLEKSRLLSDRFSAERPKGSFSTLEIQRTEQGDSAMYLCSSSEGGVSYTFGSGTRLTVV.